These 4 T cell receptor beta chains were sequenced from one sample in a study of blood T cell repertoires in COVID-19. Only in-frame clones appear in the TCRdb table, and some are missing; sequencing was by immunoSEQ multiplex PCR. The sample lists around 230,000 clones, about 87% seen once, with more than 2.5% in the top ten. The specimen sequenced was PBMCs or T cells enriched from blood (not recorded which). The origin of the receptors is a woman aged 25-40 years who had recovered from COVID-19.

The CDR3 loop reads CASSWGQIQETQYF. The CDR3 DNA is TGTGCCAGCAGCTGGGGGCAGATCCAAGAGACCCAGTACTTC. This sequence joins TRBV7-2 and TRBJ2-5; TRBD1 is a possible D gene (6 bases). The CDR3 has 14 residues. V dropped 4 bases and J dropped 1 base, with 10 bases sitting between them. The germline V gene has CDR1 SGHTA and CDR2 FQGNSA.

The chain combines TRBV6-4 with TRBJ1-1; unclear D gene. CDR1 MRHNA and CDR2 SNTAGT come from the germline V gene. This CDR3 has 13 residues. V was trimmed by 6 bases and J by 1 base, leaving 9 bases between them. The CDR3 spells CASSPEENTEAFF. As DNA, the CDR3 is TGTGCCAGCAGCCCCGAGGAGAACACTGAAGCTTTCTTT.

This chain joins TRBV11-2 and TRBJ1-1; D not resolved. The length of the CDR3 is 13 residues. From germline, CDR1 is SGHAT and CDR2 FQNNGV. Trimming cost V 5 bases and J 4 bases, with 11 bases left between them. CDR3 DNA: TGTGCCAGCAGCCTGACACGTTCCACTGAAGCTTTCTTT. It encodes CASSLTRSTEAFF.

The chain couples TRBV2 to TRBJ2-1; 10 nucleotides line up with TRBD2. Germline CDR1 reads SNHLY; CDR2 reads FYNNEI. CDR3 length: 14 amino acids. Losses at the gene ends were 5 bases for V and 7 bases for J; bases not matched to a gene: 5. CDR3 DNA: TGTGCCAGCAGTACGAGCGGGGGGGGAAATGAGCAGTTCTTC. This encodes CASSTSGGGNEQFF.